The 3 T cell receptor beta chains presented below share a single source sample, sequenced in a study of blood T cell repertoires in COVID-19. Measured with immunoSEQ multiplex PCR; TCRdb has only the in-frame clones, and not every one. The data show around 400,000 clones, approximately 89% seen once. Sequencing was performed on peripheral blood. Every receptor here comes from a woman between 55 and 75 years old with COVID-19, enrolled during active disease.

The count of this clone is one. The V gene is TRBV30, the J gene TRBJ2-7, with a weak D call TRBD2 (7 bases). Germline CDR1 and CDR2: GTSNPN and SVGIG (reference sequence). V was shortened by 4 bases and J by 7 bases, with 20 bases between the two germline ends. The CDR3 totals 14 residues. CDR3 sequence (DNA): TGTGCCTGGAAGGACGGGGGGCCTAGGGAAGAGCAGTACTTC. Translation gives CAWKDGGPREEQYF.

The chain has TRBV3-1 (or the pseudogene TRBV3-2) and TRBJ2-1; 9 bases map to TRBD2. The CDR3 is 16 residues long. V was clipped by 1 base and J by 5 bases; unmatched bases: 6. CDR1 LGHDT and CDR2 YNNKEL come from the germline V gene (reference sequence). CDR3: CASSQAGGGVHNEQFF. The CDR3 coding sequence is TGTGCCAGCAGCCAAGCGGGCGGGGGGGTGCACAATGAGCAGTTCTTC.

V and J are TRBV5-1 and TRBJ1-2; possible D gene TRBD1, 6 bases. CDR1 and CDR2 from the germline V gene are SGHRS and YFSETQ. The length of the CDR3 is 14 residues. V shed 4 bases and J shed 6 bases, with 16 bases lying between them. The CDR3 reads CASSLQGGEDGYTF. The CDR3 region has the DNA TGCGCCAGCAGCCTTCAAGGGGGGGAGGATGGCTACACCTTC. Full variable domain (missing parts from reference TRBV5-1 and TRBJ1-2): KAGVTQTPRYLIKTRGQQVTLSCSPISGHRSVSWYQQTPGQGLQFLFEYFSETQRNKGNFPGRFSGRQFSNSRSEMNVSTLELGDSALYLCASSLQGGEDGYTFGSGTRLTVV.